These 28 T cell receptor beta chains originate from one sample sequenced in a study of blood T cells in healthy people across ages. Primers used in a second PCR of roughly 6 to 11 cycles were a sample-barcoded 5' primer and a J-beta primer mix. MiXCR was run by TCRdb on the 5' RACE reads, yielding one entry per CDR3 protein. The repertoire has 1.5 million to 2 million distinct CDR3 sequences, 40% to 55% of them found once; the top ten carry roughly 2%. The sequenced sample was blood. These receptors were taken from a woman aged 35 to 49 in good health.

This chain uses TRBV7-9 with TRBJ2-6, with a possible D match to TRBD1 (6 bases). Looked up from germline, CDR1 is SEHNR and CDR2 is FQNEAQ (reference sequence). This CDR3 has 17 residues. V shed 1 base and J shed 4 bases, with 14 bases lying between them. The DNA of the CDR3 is TGTGCCAGCAGCTTAGGTGGGGGCACAGCCGGGGCCAACGTCCTGACTTTC. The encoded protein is CASSLGGGTAGANVLTF.

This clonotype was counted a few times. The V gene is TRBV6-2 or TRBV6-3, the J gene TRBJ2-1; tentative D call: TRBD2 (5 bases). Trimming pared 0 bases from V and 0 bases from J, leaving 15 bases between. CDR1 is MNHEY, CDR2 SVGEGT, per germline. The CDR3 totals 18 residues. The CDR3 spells CASSYSRAGRSSYNEQFF. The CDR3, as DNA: TGTGCCAGCAGTTACTCGAGGGCAGGCCGGAGCTCCTACAATGAGCAGTTCTTC.

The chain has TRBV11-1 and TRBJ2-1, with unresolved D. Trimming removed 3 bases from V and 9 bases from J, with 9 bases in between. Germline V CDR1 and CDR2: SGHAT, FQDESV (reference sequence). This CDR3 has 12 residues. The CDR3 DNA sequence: TGTGCCAGCAGCTTTCAGGATAGTGAGCAGTTCTTC. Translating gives CASSFQDSEQFF.

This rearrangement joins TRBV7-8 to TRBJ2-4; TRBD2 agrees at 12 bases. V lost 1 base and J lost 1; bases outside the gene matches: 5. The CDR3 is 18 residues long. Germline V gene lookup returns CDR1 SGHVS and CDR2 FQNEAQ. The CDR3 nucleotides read TGTGCCAGCAGCTTAGGTCTAGCGGGGGGGTTTGCCAAAAACATTCAGTACTTC. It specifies CASSLGLAGGFAKNIQYF. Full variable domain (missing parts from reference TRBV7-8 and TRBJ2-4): GAGVSQSPRYKVAKRGQDVALRCDPISGHVSLFWYQQALGQGPEFLTYFQNEAQLDKSGLPSDRFFAERPEGSVSTLKIQRTQQEDSAVYLCASSLGLAGGFAKNIQYFGAGTRLSVL.

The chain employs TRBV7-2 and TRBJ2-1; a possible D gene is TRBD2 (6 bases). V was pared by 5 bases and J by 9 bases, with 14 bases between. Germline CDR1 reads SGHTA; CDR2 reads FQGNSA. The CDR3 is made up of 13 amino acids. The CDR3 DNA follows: TGTGCCAGCAGCACATCGGGGGTCAGTGAGCAGTTCTTC. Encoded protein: CASSTSGVSEQFF.

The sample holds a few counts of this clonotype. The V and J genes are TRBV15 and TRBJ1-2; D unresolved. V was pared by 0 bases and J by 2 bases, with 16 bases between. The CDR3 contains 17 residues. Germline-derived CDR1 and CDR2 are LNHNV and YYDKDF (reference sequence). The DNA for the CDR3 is TGTGCCACCAGCAGAGACCTCCGGACGACTCTAAACTATGGCTACACCTTC. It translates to CATSRDLRTTLNYGYTF.

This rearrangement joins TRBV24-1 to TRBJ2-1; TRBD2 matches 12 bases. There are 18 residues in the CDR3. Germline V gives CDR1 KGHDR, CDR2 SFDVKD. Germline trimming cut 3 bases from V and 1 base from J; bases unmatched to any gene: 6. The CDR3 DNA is TGTGCCACCAGTGATCCGCAACTAGCGGGGGGTTCCTACAATGAGCAGTTCTTC. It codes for CATSDPQLAGGSYNEQFF.

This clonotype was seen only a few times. This CDR3 reads CASSEVGGAGEQYF. The CDR3 DNA is TGTGCCAGCAGTGAAGTAGGGGGAGCTGGGGAGCAGTACTTC. The chain links TRBV6-1 to TRBJ2-4, with D possibly being TRBD1 (6 bases). The V end lost 1 base, the J end lost 13 bases, and 17 bases lay between the germline ends. Germline V gives CDR1 MNHNS, CDR2 SASEGT. This CDR3 has 14 residues.

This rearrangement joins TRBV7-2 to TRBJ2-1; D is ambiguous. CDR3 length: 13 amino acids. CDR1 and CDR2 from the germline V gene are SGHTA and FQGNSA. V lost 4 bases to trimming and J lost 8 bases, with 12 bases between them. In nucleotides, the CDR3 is TGTGCCAGCAGCTATCGGCTTACGGATGAGCAGTTCTTC. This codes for CASSYRLTDEQFF.

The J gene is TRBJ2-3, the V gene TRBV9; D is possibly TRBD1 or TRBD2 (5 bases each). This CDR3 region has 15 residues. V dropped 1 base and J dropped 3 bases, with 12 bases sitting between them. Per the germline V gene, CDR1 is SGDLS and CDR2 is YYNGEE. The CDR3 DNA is TGTGCCAGCAGCGTACGAGGGGTAAGGACAGATACGCAGTATTTT. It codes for CASSVRGVRTDTQYF.

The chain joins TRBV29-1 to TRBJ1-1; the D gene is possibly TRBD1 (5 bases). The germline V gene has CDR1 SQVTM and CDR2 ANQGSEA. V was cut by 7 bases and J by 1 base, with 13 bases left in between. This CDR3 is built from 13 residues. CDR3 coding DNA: TGCAGCGCACCGGGACCCTCGAACACTGAAGCTTTCTTT. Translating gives CSAPGPSNTEAFF.

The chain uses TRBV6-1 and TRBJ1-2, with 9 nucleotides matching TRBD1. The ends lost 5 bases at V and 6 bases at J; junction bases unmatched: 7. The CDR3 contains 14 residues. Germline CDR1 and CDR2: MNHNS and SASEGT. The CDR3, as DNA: TGTGCCAGCAGTACTGGGACAGGGAAGGATGGCTACACCTTC. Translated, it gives CASSTGTGKDGYTF.

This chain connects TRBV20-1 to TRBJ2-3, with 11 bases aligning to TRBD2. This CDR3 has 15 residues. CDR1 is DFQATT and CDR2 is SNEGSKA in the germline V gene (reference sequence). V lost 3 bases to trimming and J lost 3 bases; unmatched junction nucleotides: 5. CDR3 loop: CSARGLAGGTDTQYF. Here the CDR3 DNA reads TGCAGTGCTAGGGGTCTAGCGGGAGGTACAGATACGCAGTATTTT.

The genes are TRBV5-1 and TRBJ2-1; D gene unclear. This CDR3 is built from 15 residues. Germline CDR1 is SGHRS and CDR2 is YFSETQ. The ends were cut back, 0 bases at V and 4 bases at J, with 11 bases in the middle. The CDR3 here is CASSLGGSDYNEQFF. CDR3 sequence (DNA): TGCGCCAGCAGCTTGGGGGGATCAGATTACAATGAGCAGTTCTTC.

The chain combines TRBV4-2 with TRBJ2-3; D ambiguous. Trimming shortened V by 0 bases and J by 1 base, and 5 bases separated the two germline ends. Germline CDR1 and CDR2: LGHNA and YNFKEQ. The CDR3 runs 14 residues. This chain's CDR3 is CASSQESRTDTQYF. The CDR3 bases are TGTGCCAGCAGCCAAGAGTCCCGCACAGATACGCAGTATTTT.

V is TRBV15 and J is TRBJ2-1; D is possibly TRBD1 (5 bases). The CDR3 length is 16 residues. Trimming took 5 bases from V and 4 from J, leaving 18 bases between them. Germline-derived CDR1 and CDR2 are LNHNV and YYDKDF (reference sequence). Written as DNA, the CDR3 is TGTGCCACCAGCGCCCACCCTACGGACACGTACAATGAGCAGTTCTTC. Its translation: CATSAHPTDTYNEQFF.

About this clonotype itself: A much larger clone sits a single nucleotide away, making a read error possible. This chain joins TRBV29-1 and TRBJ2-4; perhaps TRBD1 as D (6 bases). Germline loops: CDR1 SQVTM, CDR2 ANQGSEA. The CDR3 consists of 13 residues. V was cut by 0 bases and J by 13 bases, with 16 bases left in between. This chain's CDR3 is CSVEEPTGTGQYF. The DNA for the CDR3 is TGCAGCGTTGAAGAGCCAACAGGGACCGGGCAGTACTTC.

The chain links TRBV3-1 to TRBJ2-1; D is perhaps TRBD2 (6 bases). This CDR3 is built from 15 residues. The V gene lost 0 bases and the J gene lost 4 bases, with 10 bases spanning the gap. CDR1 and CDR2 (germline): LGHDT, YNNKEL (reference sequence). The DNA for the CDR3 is TGTGCCAGCAGCCAAGATTGGAGGGCTTACAATGAGCAGTTCTTC. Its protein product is CASSQDWRAYNEQFF.

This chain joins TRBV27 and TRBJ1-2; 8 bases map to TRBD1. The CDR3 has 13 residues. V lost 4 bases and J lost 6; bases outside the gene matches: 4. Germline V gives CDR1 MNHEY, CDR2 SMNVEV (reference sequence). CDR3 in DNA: TGTGCCAGCAGTTATGACAGGGGAAATGGCTACACCTTC. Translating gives CASSYDRGNGYTF.

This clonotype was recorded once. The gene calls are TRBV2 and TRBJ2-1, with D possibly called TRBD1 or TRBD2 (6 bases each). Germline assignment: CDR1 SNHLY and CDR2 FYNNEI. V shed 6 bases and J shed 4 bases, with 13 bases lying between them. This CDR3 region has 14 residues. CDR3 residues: CASRARGVYNEQFF. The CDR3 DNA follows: TGTGCCAGCAGAGCTAGGGGGGTGTACAATGAGCAGTTCTTC.

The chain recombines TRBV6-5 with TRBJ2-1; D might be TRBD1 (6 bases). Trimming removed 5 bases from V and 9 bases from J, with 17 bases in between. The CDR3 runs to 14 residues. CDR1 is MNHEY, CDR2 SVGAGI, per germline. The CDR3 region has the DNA TGTGCCAGCAGTCGTCTACAGGGCGGCGGTGAGCAGTTCTTC. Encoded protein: CASSRLQGGGEQFF.

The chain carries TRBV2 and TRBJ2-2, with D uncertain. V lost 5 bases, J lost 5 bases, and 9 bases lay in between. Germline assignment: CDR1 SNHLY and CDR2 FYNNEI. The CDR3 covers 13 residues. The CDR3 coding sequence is TGTGCCAGCAGTCCAGAAATAACCGGGGAGCTGTTTTTT. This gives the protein CASSPEITGELFF. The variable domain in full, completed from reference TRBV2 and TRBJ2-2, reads EPEVTQTPSHQVTQMGQEVILRCVPISNHLYFYWYRQILGQKVEFLVSFYNNEISEKSEIFDDQFSVERPDGSNFTLKIRSTKLEDSAMYFCASSPEITGELFFGEGSRLTVL.

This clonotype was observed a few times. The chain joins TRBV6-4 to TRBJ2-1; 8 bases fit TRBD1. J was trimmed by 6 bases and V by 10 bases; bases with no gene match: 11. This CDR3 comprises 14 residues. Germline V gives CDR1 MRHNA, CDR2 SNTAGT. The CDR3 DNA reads TGTGCCACGCAGATCGGACAGGGTGCCAATGAGCAGTTCTTC. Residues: CATQIGQGANEQFF.

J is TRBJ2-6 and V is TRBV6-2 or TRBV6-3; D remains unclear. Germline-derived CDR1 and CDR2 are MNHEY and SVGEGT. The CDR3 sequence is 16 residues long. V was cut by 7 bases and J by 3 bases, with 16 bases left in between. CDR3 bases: TGTGCCAGCAAGCCACCCCCCTCAGGTGGGGCCAACGTCCTGACTTTC. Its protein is CASKPPPSGGANVLTF.

Here the CDR3 DNA reads TGTGCCAGCAGCCCCCGGACAGGGGCCGGCACAGATACGCAGTATTTT. Its protein is CASSPRTGAGTDTQYF. J is TRBJ2-3 and V is TRBV12-3 or TRBV12-4, with 9 nucleotides matching TRBD1. This CDR3 has 16 residues. V was clipped by 6 bases and J by 1 base; unmatched bases: 8.

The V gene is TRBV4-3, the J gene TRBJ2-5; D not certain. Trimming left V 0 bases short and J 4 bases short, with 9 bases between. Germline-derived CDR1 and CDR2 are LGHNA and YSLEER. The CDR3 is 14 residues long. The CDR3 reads CASSQEGVGETQYF. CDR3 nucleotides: TGCGCCAGCAGCCAAGAAGGAGTGGGAGAGACCCAGTACTTC.

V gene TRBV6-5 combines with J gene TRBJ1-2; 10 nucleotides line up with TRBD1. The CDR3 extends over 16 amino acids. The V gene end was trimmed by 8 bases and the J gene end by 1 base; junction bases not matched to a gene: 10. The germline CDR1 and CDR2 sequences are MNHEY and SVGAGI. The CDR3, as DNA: TGTGCCAGCTCGAACCTCGGACAGGGGGGTAACTATGGCTACACCTTC. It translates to CASSNLGQGGNYGYTF.

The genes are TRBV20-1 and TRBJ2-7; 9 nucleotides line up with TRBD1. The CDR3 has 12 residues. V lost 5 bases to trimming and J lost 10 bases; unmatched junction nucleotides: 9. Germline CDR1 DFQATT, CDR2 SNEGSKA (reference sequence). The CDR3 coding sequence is TGCAGTGCTGAGGACAGGGGTAGAGACCAGTACTTC. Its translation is CSAEDRGRDQYF.